This is a list of T cell receptor beta chains from one sample in a study of blood T cell repertoires in COVID-19. Here immunoSEQ multiplex PCR was the method, and the copy in TCRdb shows in-frame clones only, minus some. The sample gives some 270,000 clones, 90% of which show up once; over 3.5% is in the top ten. Sequencing used PBMCs or T cells enriched from blood (not recorded which). The receptors stem from a woman in her 30s with acute COVID-19. Both conserved end residues are part of each CDR3. Each record gives: J gene, D gene, V gene, clone size, CDR3 DNA, CDR3 protein. A D gene is named only where the DNA matches it firmly. Where a row states a size, it is once, few, many or the class of an expanded clone; other rows omit it.

TRBJ1-1 - TRBV4-3 - TGCGCCAGCAGCCAAGATATCTCCGCTGAAGCTTTCTTT CASSQDISAEAFF
TRBJ2-7 - TRBV5-1 few TGCGCCAGCAGCTCCCGAGAGCACCCTACCTACGAGCAGTACTTC CASSSREHPTYEQYF
TRBJ1-5 - TRBV18 once TGTGCCAGCTCACGCCGGGACTCGAATCAGCCCCAGCATTTT CASSRRDSNQPQHF
TRBJ2-2 TRBD2 TRBV7-2 - TGTGCCAGCAGCTCACGGGGGGCGAACACCGGGGAGCTGTTTTTT CASSSRGANTGELFF
TRBJ1-2 TRBD1 TRBV18 - TGTGCCAGCTCAGCTGACAGGGACTATGGCTACACCTTC CASSADRDYGYTF
TRBJ2-7 - TRBV27 - TGTGCCAGCAGTCTAGGGGACGAGCAGTACTTC CASSLGDEQYF
TRBJ2-5 TRBD1 TRBV5-1 - TGCGCCAGCAGCTTGGGGGCGACAGGGGGCAGAGAGACCCAGTACTTC CASSLGATGGRETQYF
TRBJ2-7 TRBD1 TRBV11-2 - TGTGCCAGCAGCAACCCAGACAGGGGGCTCTCCTACGAGCAGTACTTC CASSNPDRGLSYEQYF
TRBJ2-7 - TRBV5-1 - TGCGCCAGCAGCTTGGAACCGACGATCAGGGGGGTGTCCTACGAGCAGTACTTC CASSLEPTIRGVSYEQYF
TRBJ2-2 - TRBV6-6 - TGTGCCAGCAGCCGTAACACCGGGGAGCTGTTTTTT CASSRNTGELFF
TRBJ2-3 - TRBV2 - TGTGCCAGCAGTGAGAGACTTAGCACAGATACGCAGTATTTT CASSERLSTDTQYF
TRBJ2-7 TRBD2 TRBV24-1 - TGTGCCACCAGTGCAGCGGGAGGCGACGAGCAGTACTTC CATSAAGGDEQYF